Below, 4 T cell receptor beta chains from the same sample are listed, as sequenced in a study of blood T cells in healthy people across ages. The second PCR ran 7 to 11 cycles with a sample-barcoded 5' primer and J-beta primers. TCRdb processed the 5' RACE reads anew with MiXCR; each CDR3 protein has one entry. The data hold about 780,000 distinct CDR3 sequences, with around 50% observed a single time. Sequencing was done on a sample of blood. These receptors were taken from a man at least 80 years old in good health.

The sample holds one count of this clonotype. The rearrangement links TRBV7-2 to TRBJ1-1, with no clear D. This CDR3 is built from 15 residues. The V gene lost 1 base and the J gene lost 1 base, with 10 bases spanning the gap. CDR1 and CDR2 from the germline V gene are SGHTA and FQGNSA. CDR3 sequence: CASSLEGSWNTEAFF. The CDR3 nucleotides are TGTGCCAGCAGCTTAGAGGGCAGTTGGAACACTGAAGCTTTCTTT.

As for this clonotype: The junction departs from the called germline gene at one end, perhaps through a read error. The chain employs TRBV12-3 or TRBV12-4 and TRBJ1-1; TRBD1 might be the D (5 bases). The CDR3 is 15 amino acids. CDR3 sequence (DNA): TGTGTCAGCAGTCCGGGGGGACCGAGGAACACTGAAGCTTTCTTT. Translation gives CVSSPGGPRNTEAFF.

This clonotype occurred a few times. A clone one base away is much larger, so this may be a read error. The chain employs TRBV6-6 and TRBJ2-7; no clear D gene. V lost 5 bases and J 3 bases, leaving 8 bases between the germline ends. The CDR3 is 12 amino acids. Germline-derived CDR1 and CDR2 are MNHNY and SVGAGI (reference sequence). CDR3 loop: CASSHTVYEQYF. DNA for the CDR3: TGTGCCAGCAGTCACACGGTCTACGAGCAGTACTTC.

The chain joins TRBV7-9 to TRBJ2-4; TRBD1 is a possible D gene (6 bases). Gene TRBJ2-7 matches the end of the DNA better, so the J call may be wrong. Germline CDR1 is SEHNR and CDR2 is FQNEAQ (reference sequence). This CDR3 contains 14 residues. For the CDR3, the DNA is TGTGCCAGCAGCTCCGGGACAACATACTACGAGCAGTACTTC. Amino acid sequence: CASSSGTTYYEQYF.